The 8 T cell receptor beta chains listed next were all sequenced from one sample in a study of cytomegalovirus exposure and HLA in healthy donors. Assay used: immunoSEQ multiplex PCR; TCRdb lists only in-frame clones, some missing. The sample contains about 140,000 clones, around 85% of which appear only once. The sequencing input was PBMCs. The origin of the receptors is a man aged 18 to 29 in good health and CMV-seronegative.

The chain links TRBV5-4 to TRBJ2-1; D is perhaps TRBD1 (5 bases). In germline, CDR1 is SGHNT, CDR2 YYREEE (reference sequence). V lost 4 bases, J lost 0 bases, and 17 bases lay in between. This CDR3 has 17 residues. The CDR3 region is CASSPEGAVSSYNEQFF. DNA for the CDR3: TGTGCCAGCAGCCCAGAAGGGGCGGTGAGCTCCTACAATGAGCAGTTCTTC.

This chain links TRBV5-4 with TRBJ2-7; TRBD2 matches 10 bases. The germline V gene encodes CDR1 SGHNT and CDR2 YYREEE (reference sequence). CDR3 length: 16 residues. V shed 0 bases, J shed 4 bases, and the junction held 7 bases outside the gene matches. The CDR3 nucleotides are TGTGCCAGCAGCTTGGGTTCAGCGGGGGGGCCGTACGAGCAGTACTTC. Translating gives CASSLGSAGGPYEQYF.

A few counts support this clone. The chain links TRBV6-5 to TRBJ1-2, with TRBD1 as a possible D gene (5 bases). This CDR3 has 13 amino acids. CDR1 is MNHEY and CDR2 is SVGAGI in the germline V gene. V was pared by 2 bases and J by 3 bases, with 7 bases between. In nucleotides, the CDR3 is TGTGCCAGCAGTTACGGGGCGGACTATGGCTACACCTTC. It codes for CASSYGADYGYTF.

Remarks on this clone: This specimen includes other DNA sequences encoding the same CDR3. The chain couples TRBV27 to TRBJ1-5; no definite D call. V shed 3 bases and J shed 4 bases, with 10 bases lying between them. CDR1 is MNHEY and CDR2 is SMNVEV in the germline V gene (reference sequence). This CDR3 is built from 14 residues. This CDR3 is CASSFSGSNQPQHF. Here the CDR3 DNA reads TGTGCCAGCAGTTTTTCGGGGAGTAATCAGCCCCAGCATTTT.

The CDR3 DNA sequence: TGTGCCAGCAGGGGGGGGAACACTGAAGCTTTCTTT. This translates into CASRGGNTEAFF. The chain is built from TRBV6-5 and TRBJ1-1, with D possibly matching TRBD1 (5 bases). Deletions cut 6 bases from V and 1 base from J, with 6 bases between. The V gene's germline CDR1 is MNHEY and CDR2 SVGAGI. This CDR3 spans 12 amino acids.

The chain employs TRBV28 and TRBJ2-1, with D hard to call. The germline V and J ends were trimmed by 2 bases and 0 bases, with 8 bases remaining between them. The germline CDR1 and CDR2 sequences are MDHEN and SYDVKM. The CDR3 extends over 15 amino acids. The CDR3 DNA follows: TGTGCCAGCAGTTTAAACTCGCCCTCCTACAATGAGCAGTTCTTC. Protein product: CASSLNSPSYNEQFF.

J is TRBJ2-7 and V is TRBV28; TRBD1 is a possible D gene (6 bases). V gave up 5 bases and J gave up 2 bases, with 13 bases separating them. Germline loops: CDR1 MDHEN, CDR2 SYDVKM. The CDR3 is 14 residues long. In DNA, the CDR3 is TGTGCCAGCAGTCCTCAGGGGAACGCCTACGAGCAGTACTTC. Translated, it gives CASSPQGNAYEQYF.

This sequence joins TRBV18 and TRBJ1-4; 7 bases agree with TRBD1. J lost 12 bases, V lost 1 base, and 8 bases had no gene match. The CDR3 has 14 amino acids. Germline CDR1 reads KGHSH; CDR2 reads LQKENI. CDR3 loop: CASSPRDSFGELFF. CDR3 DNA: TGTGCCAGCTCACCACGGGACAGTTTTGGGGAACTGTTTTTT.